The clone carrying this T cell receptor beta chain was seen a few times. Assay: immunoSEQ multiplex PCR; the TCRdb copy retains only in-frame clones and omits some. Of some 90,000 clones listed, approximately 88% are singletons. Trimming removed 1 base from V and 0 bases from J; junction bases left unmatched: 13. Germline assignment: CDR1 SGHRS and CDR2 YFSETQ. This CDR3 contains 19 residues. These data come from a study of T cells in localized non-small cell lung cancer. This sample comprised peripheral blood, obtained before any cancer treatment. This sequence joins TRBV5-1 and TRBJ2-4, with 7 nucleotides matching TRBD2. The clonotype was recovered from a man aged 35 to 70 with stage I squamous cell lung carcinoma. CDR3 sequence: CASSLYDGGIEIAKNIQYF. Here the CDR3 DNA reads TGCGCCAGCAGCTTGTATGACGGGGGGATAGAGATAGCCAAAAACATTCAGTACTTC. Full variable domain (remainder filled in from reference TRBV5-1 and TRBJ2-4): KAGVTQTPRYLIKTRGQQVTLSCSPISGHRSVSWYQQTPGQGLQFLFEYFSETQRNKGNFPGRFSGRQFSNSRSEMNVSTLELGDSALYLCASSLYDGGIEIAKNIQYFGAGTRLSVL.